The 30 T cell receptor beta chains listed next were all sequenced from one sample in a study of T cell responses to AZD1222 COVID-19 vaccine. Only in-frame clones appear in the TCRdb table, and some are missing; sequencing was by immunoSEQ multiplex PCR. The top ten clones hold 16% of a sample with more than 90,000 clones, 88% of them seen once. Specimen: peripheral blood, collected 28 days after the second AZD1222 dose. These receptors were collected from an adult who received the AZD1222 COVID-19 vaccine.

CDR3 in DNA: TGTGCCAGCACCCCCGGCGCGAACACTGAAGCTTTCTTT. As protein: CASTPGANTEAFF. The chain couples TRBV12-3 or TRBV12-4 to TRBJ1-1; D is unclear. The CDR3 sequence is 13 residues long. The V end lost 7 bases, the J end lost 1 base, and 10 bases lay between the germline ends.

The chain recombines TRBV10-1 with TRBJ1-2, with TRBD1 as a possible D gene (5 bases). V gave up 3 bases and J gave up 2 bases, with 10 bases separating them. This CDR3 spans 14 amino acids. Germline lookup yields CDR1 WNHNN and CDR2 SYGVQD (reference sequence). In DNA, the CDR3 is TGCGCCAGCAGTGACTTCAGGGAGAACTATGGCTACACCTTC. Its protein is CASSDFRENYGYTF.

The chain links TRBV5-1 to TRBJ2-7; 8 bases agree with TRBD2. CDR3 size: 13 residues. Looked up from germline, CDR1 is SGHRS and CDR2 is YFSETQ. The trim removed 0 bases at V and 7 bases at J, leaving 3 bases unmatched. The CDR3 loop is CASSLAGTREQYF. CDR3 DNA sequence: TGCGCCAGCAGCTTGGCAGGGACTAGGGAGCAGTACTTC.

The rearrangement links TRBV9 to TRBJ2-5; D may be TRBD1 or TRBD2 (5 bases each). The CDR3 spans 14 residues. The germline V and J ends were trimmed by 0 bases and 7 bases, with 13 bases remaining between them. Germline V lookup: CDR1 SGDLS, CDR2 YYNGEE. The CDR3 sequence: CASSVEGSGGTQYF. As DNA, the CDR3 is TGTGCCAGCAGCGTAGAGGGGAGTGGAGGGACCCAGTACTTC.

The chain combines TRBV7-3 with TRBJ2-5; 11 positions match TRBD2. The V and J ends lost 2 bases and 5 bases, in that order; junction bases with no gene match: 4. The CDR3 sequence is 15 residues long. CDR1 is SGHTA, CDR2 FQGTGA, per germline. CDR3 coding DNA: TGTGCCAGCAGCTTACAACTAGCGGGAGATGAGACCCAGTACTTC. The encoded protein is CASSLQLAGDETQYF.

This clone was seen many times. The chain employs TRBV19 and TRBJ2-2; no clear D. Trimming removed 7 bases from V and 0 bases from J, with 12 bases in between. Germline V gene sequence: CDR1 LNHDA, CDR2 SQIVND (reference sequence). There are 15 residues in the CDR3. This CDR3 is CASTPDGANTGELFF. The CDR3, as DNA: TGTGCCAGTACCCCCGATGGGGCGAACACCGGGGAGCTGTTTTTT. The full variable domain, completed using reference TRBV19 and TRBJ2-2, is DGGITQSPKYLFRKEGQNVTLSCEQNLNHDAMYWYRQDPGQGLRLIYYSQIVNDFQKGDIAEGYSVSREKKESFPLTVTSAQKNPTAFYLCASTPDGANTGELFFGEGSRLTVL.

The chain links TRBV28 to TRBJ2-7; tentatively, D is TRBD2 (5 bases). The CDR3 length is 13 residues. V was pared by 2 bases and J by 12 bases, with 17 bases between. Per germline, CDR1 MDHEN and CDR2 SYDVKM. The CDR3 sequence: CASSLEGSEIGYF. In nucleotides, the CDR3 is TGTGCCAGCAGTTTAGAGGGTTCGGAAATCGGGTACTTC.

The chain is built from TRBV18 and TRBJ1-2, with a possible D match to TRBD1 (5 bases). The V end lost 6 bases, the J end lost 4 bases, and 18 bases lay between the germline ends. This CDR3 comprises 15 residues. The germline V gene encodes CDR1 KGHSH and CDR2 LQKENI. CDR3 protein: CASSTSGGKSYGYTF. CDR3 DNA: TGTGCCAGCTCTACCTCGGGGGGTAAAAGCTATGGCTACACCTTC.

This clone showed up just once. The V call is TRBV28, the J call TRBJ1-3; TRBD1 aligns across 7 bases. From germline, CDR1 is MDHEN and CDR2 SYDVKM. The junction had 1 base not matched to a gene; V was cut back by 0 bases and J by 2 bases. The CDR3 is 15 residues long. DNA of the CDR3: TGTGCCAGCAGTTTATGGGGGACAGCTGGAAACACCATATATTTT. Protein: CASSLWGTAGNTIYF.

V is TRBV4-1 and J is TRBJ2-5, with D perhaps being TRBD1 or TRBD2 (6 bases each). Germline lookup yields CDR1 MGHRA and CDR2 YSYEKL. The CDR3 is 21 amino acids. V lost 5 bases and J lost 7, with 38 bases in between. The CDR3 loop reads CASSSSGRTGSPRDTGGTQYF. CDR3 sequence (DNA): TGCGCCAGCAGCAGTTCAGGGCGAACAGGGAGTCCCCGGGATACCGGGGGGACCCAGTACTTC.

The chain joins TRBV11-3 to TRBJ2-7, with D possibly matching TRBD1 (6 bases). Per germline, CDR1 SGHNT and CDR2 YENEEA. V lost 1 base, J lost 4 bases, and 8 bases lay in between. The CDR3 contains 13 residues. The CDR3 sequence is CASSLGRGYEQYF. CDR3 coding DNA: TGTGCCAGCAGCTTAGGTAGGGGGTACGAGCAGTACTTC.

This chain links TRBV5-1 with TRBJ2-7; 12 nucleotides line up with TRBD2. This CDR3 region has 16 residues. Trimming took 3 bases from V and 7 from J; bases not matched to a gene: 11. Germline CDR1 is SGHRS and CDR2 is YFSETQ. The CDR3 nucleotides are TGCGCCAGCAGCTCCACGCTAGCGGGAGGGCCGGGGGAGCAGTACTTC. Amino acids: CASSSTLAGGPGEQYF.

The rearrangement links TRBV10-3 to TRBJ2-7; 7 bases fit TRBD1. Germline values: CDR1 ENHRY, CDR2 SYGVKD. V lost 2 bases to trimming and J lost 2 bases; unmatched junction nucleotides: 9. This CDR3 contains 16 residues. CDR3 loop: CAISEADRTLTYEQYF. The CDR3 DNA reads TGTGCCATCAGTGAGGCGGACAGGACCTTAACCTACGAGCAGTACTTC.

V and J are TRBV5-1 and TRBJ1-5; no firm D call. This CDR3 is built from 15 residues. V was cut by 0 bases and J by 2 bases, with 9 bases left in between. The germline CDR1 and CDR2 sequences are SGHRS and YFSETQ. CDR3 coding DNA: TGCGCCAGCAGCTTGGGGGGAAGTGGCAATCAGCCCCAGCATTTT. Amino acid sequence: CASSLGGSGNQPQHF.

J is TRBJ1-2 and V is TRBV20-1, with a weak D call TRBD1 (5 bases). CDR1 is DFQATT and CDR2 is SNEGSKA in the germline V gene (reference sequence). V was cut by 3 bases and J by 4 bases, with 9 bases left in between. The CDR3 runs 12 residues. The CDR3 reads CSASHGGYGYTF. The CDR3 nucleotides are TGCAGTGCTAGTCACGGGGGCTATGGCTACACCTTC.

The genes are TRBV2 and TRBJ1-5, with TRBD1 matching 7 bases. The germline V gene has CDR1 SNHLY and CDR2 FYNNEI. The CDR3 has 14 residues. The V segment lost 6 bases and the J segment 4 bases; nucleotides outside the gene matches: 6. The CDR3 nucleotides are TGTGCCAGCAGCCGATGGACAGGAAATCAGCCCCAGCATTTT. Protein product: CASSRWTGNQPQHF.

This CDR3 reads CASSPRSTPGNTIYF. The CDR3 coding sequence is TGTGCCAGCTCACCCAGGTCTACCCCTGGAAACACCATATATTTT. The rearrangement uses TRBV18 and TRBJ1-3; D is unclear. Germline V lookup: CDR1 KGHSH, CDR2 LQKENI. The CDR3 totals 15 residues. Between the trimmed V and J ends, which lost 3 bases and 2 bases, there was a span of 11 bases.

This chain connects TRBV7-2 to TRBJ1-1, with D possibly matching TRBD1 (5 bases). Between the trimmed V and J ends, which lost 5 bases and 0 bases, there was a span of 16 bases. Per germline, CDR1 SGHTA and CDR2 FQGNSA. CDR3 length: 16 amino acids. CDR3 sequence (DNA): TGTGCCAGCAGCGCCCAAGGGGTCTTGATGAACACTGAAGCTTTCTTT. It codes for CASSAQGVLMNTEAFF. Based on the CDR3 plus reference TRBV7-2 and TRBJ1-1, the full variable domain is GAGVSQSPSNKVTEKGKDVELRCDPISGHTALYWYRQSLGQGLEFLIYFQGNSAPDKSGLPSDRFSAERTGGSVSTLTIQRTQQEDSAVYLCASSAQGVLMNTEAFFGQGTRLTVV.

The chain has TRBV11-3 and TRBJ2-3, with D hard to call. Germline CDR1 is SGHNT and CDR2 is YENEEA. Trimming took 3 bases from V and 0 from J, leaving 1 base between them. The length of the CDR3 is 12 residues. The CDR3 coding sequence is TGTGCCAGCAGCTTCAGCACAGATACGCAGTATTTT. Amino acids: CASSFSTDTQYF.

The gene calls are TRBV12-3 or TRBV12-4 and TRBJ2-7; D remains ambiguous. This CDR3 spans 12 amino acids. Trimming took 6 bases from V and 1 from J, leaving 7 bases between them. The CDR3 nucleotides read TGTGCCAGCAGAATTGGATCCTACGAGCAGTACTTC. This sequence encodes CASRIGSYEQYF.

The table lists this clone with a count of one. The chain carries TRBV10-3 and TRBJ2-1; D tentatively fits TRBD1 or TRBD2 (5 bases each). V dropped 7 bases and J dropped 5 bases, with 15 bases sitting between them. Germline V CDR1 and CDR2: ENHRY, SYGVKD. The CDR3 runs to 14 residues. CDR3 bases: TGTGCCATCAAGGGTACGGGACGAAACAATGAGCAGTTCTTC. Its protein is CAIKGTGRNNEQFF.

The CDR3 DNA sequence: TGCGCCAGCAGCCAAGGAGGACGGGAGGGGGTCAGGACCGGGGAGCTGTTTTTT. Translating it yields CASSQGGREGVRTGELFF. The chain combines TRBV4-1 with TRBJ2-2; 8 nucleotides align to TRBD2. With V trimmed by 1 base and J by 5 bases, 12 bases remained unmatched. The CDR3 length is 18 residues. Germline CDR1 reads MGHRA; CDR2 reads YSYEKL.

The chain recombines TRBV2 with TRBJ2-5; 7 bases map to TRBD1. Losses at the gene ends were 11 bases for V and 1 base for J; bases not matched to a gene: 7. This CDR3 is 13 amino acids long. Germline lookup yields CDR1 SNHLY and CDR2 FYNNEI. The CDR3: CAGNRDSQETQYF. As DNA, the CDR3 is TGTGCCGGAAACCGGGACAGCCAAGAGACCCAGTACTTC.

The chain has TRBV30 and TRBJ2-3; 9 bases line up with TRBD2. Germline V lookup: CDR1 GTSNPN, CDR2 SVGIG (reference sequence). The CDR3 has 15 amino acids. Trimming took 2 bases from V and 4 from J; bases not matched to a gene: 7. CDR3 sequence: CAWSRGLAGPDTQYF. The CDR3 nucleotides read TGTGCCTGGAGTCGGGGACTAGCAGGCCCAGATACGCAGTATTTT. Full variable domain (remainder filled in from reference TRBV30 and TRBJ2-3): SQTIHQWPATLVQPVGSPLSLECTVEGTSNPNLYWYRQAAGRGLQLLFYSVGIGQISSEVPQNLSASRPQDRQFILSSKKLLLSDSGFYLCAWSRGLAGPDTQYFGPGTRLTVL.

This clone was seen a few times. In DNA, the CDR3 is TGTGCTAGTGGTTTGGGGTCCTACGAGCAGTACTTC. The encoded protein is CASGLGSYEQYF. The chain uses TRBV12-5 and TRBJ2-7; D unclear. Germline V lookup: CDR1 LGHNT, CDR2 FRNRAP. CDR3 size: 12 residues. V lost 1 base to trimming and J lost 1 base, with 2 bases between them.

This clone was observed a handful of times. The chain combines TRBV6-1 with TRBJ2-7; a weak D match, TRBD2 (6 bases). This CDR3 is built from 15 residues. Germline V gives CDR1 MNHNS, CDR2 SASEGT. Trimming cost V 0 bases and J 4 bases, with 13 bases left between them. Here the CDR3 DNA reads TGTGCCAGCAGTGAAGCGGAGGGGAGACGGTACGAGCAGTACTTC. Translated: CASSEAEGRRYEQYF.

The V gene is TRBV6-8, the J gene TRBJ2-7, with D unresolved. Germline V gene lookup returns CDR1 MNHGY and CDR2 SAAAGT. Trimming cost V 0 bases and J 4 bases, with 7 bases left between them. This CDR3 spans 13 amino acids. The CDR3: CASSYSEWYEQYF. CDR3 DNA: TGTGCCAGCAGTTACTCGGAATGGTACGAGCAGTACTTC.

The count of this clone is one. This chain connects TRBV21-1 to TRBJ2-7; the table gives TRBD2 as D, unverified against the DNA. TRBV21-1 is assigned pseudogene status. The CDR3 loop spans 13 amino acids. CDR3 coding DNA: TGTGCCAGCAGCAAACCCCCTCGGGGCGAGCAGTACTTC. This translates into CASSKPPRGEQYF.

A few counts support this clone. This chain's CDR3 is CASSLLQWNTEAFF. As DNA, the CDR3 is TGTGCCAGCAGCCTTCTACAGTGGAACACTGAAGCTTTCTTT. V gene TRBV14 combines with J gene TRBJ1-1; D gene unclear. Trimming cost V 4 bases and J 1 base, with 10 bases left between them. Germline V CDR1 and CDR2: SGHDN, FVKESK. The CDR3 consists of 14 residues.

V and J are TRBV5-1 and TRBJ2-1, with 9 bases that match TRBD2. This CDR3 has 19 amino acids. V shed 6 bases and J 0 bases; nucleotides not matched to a gene: 16. Per germline, CDR1 SGHRS and CDR2 YFSETQ. In nucleotides, the CDR3 is TGCGCCAGCACCCTTATGGGGCTAGCGGGATCCCGCTCCTACAATGAGCAGTTCTTC. This translates into CASTLMGLAGSRSYNEQFF.